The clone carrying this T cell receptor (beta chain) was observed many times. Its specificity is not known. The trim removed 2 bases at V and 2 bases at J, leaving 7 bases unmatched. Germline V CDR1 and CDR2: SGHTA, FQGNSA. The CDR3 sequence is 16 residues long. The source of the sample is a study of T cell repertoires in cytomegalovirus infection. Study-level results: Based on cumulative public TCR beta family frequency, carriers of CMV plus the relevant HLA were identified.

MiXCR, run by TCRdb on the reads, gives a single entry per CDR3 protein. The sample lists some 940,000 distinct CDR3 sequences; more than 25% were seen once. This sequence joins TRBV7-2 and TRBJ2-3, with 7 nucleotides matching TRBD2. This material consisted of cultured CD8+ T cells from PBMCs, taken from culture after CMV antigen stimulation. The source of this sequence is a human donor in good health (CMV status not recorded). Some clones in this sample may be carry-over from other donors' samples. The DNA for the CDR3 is TGTGCCAGCAGCTTAAATAACGGGGGGATCACAGATACGCAGTATTTT. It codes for CASSLNNGGITDTQYF.